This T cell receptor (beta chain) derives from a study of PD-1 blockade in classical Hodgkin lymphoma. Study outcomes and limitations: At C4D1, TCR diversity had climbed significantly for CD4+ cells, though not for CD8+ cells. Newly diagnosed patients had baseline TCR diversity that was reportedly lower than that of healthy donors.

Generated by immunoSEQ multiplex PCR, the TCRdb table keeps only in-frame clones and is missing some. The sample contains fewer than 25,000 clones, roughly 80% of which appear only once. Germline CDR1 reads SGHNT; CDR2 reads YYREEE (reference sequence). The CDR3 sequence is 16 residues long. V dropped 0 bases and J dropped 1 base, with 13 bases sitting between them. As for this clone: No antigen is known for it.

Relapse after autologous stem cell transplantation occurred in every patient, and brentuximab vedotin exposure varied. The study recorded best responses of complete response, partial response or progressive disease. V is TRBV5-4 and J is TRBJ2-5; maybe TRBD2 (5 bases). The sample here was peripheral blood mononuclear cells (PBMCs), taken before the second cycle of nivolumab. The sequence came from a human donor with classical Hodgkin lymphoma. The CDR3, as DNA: TGTGCCAGCAGCTTGGCCGGGATTGGACCCCAAGAGACCCAGTACTTC. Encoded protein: CASSLAGIGPQETQYF.